Following are 10 T cell receptor beta chains from one sample sequenced in a study of blood T cell repertoires in COVID-19. The data were produced by immunoSEQ multiplex PCR, yet TCRdb's version contains in-frame clones alone and is incomplete. The sample shows 270,000 or so clones, about 87% of them seen only once. The sample taken for sequencing was PBMCs or T cells enriched from blood (not recorded which). These TCRs come from a woman between 35 and 50 years old with acute COVID-19.

Concerning this clone itself: At one boundary the junction diverges from the germline segment, which might be a read error. The chain recombines TRBV7-7 with TRBJ2-5; 7 nucleotides match TRBD2. The CDR3 has 15 amino acids. Per the germline V gene, CDR1 is SSHAT and CDR2 is FNYEAQ (reference sequence). This CDR3 reads CASSLGGLGQETQYF. Written as DNA, the CDR3 is TGTGCTAGCAGCTTAGGTGGACTAGGCCAAGAGACCCAGTACTTC.

The rearrangement uses TRBV29-1 and TRBJ1-6; 7 nucleotides agree with TRBD1. V gave up 7 bases and J gave up 6 bases; unmatched junction bases: 6. This CDR3 has 13 residues. Germline loops: CDR1 SQVTM, CDR2 ANQGSEA. The CDR3 spells CSERQGVNSPLHF. As DNA, the CDR3 is TGCAGCGAGCGACAGGGAGTTAATTCACCCCTCCACTTT.

The chain recombines TRBV27 with TRBJ2-3, with D perhaps matching TRBD2 (5 bases). Trimming left V 4 bases short and J 1 base short, with 6 bases between. Looked up from germline, CDR1 is MNHEY and CDR2 is SMNVEV (reference sequence). CDR3 length equals 13 residues. The CDR3 DNA is TGTGCCAGCAGTTGGGGAGGCACAGATACGCAGTATTTT. Protein: CASSWGGTDTQYF.

The V call is TRBV5-1, the J call TRBJ1-2; D remains unclear. Looked up from germline, CDR1 is SGHRS and CDR2 is YFSETQ. The CDR3 length is 17 residues. The V end lost 2 bases, the J end lost 1 base, and 18 bases lay between the germline ends. CDR3: CASSLSFGSGLNYGYTF. The DNA of the CDR3 is TGCGCCAGCAGCTTAAGTTTCGGTTCCGGACTTAACTATGGCTACACCTTC.

This chain uses TRBV28 with TRBJ1-2; D perhaps matches TRBD1 (6 bases). Germline V gene sequence: CDR1 MDHEN, CDR2 SYDVKM. There are 13 residues in the CDR3. V lost 2 bases and J lost 14, with 18 bases in between. CDR3 sequence reads: CASSLIGTTITTF. As DNA, the CDR3 is TGTGCCAGCAGTTTAATTGGGACAACGATTACGACCTTC.

There are a few counts of this clone. This rearrangement joins TRBV7-8 to TRBJ2-1, with D perhaps TRBD2 (5 bases). Germline V CDR1 and CDR2: SGHVS, FQNEAQ. Trimming removed 5 bases at V and 5 bases at J, with 13 bases between. This CDR3 has 14 amino acids. As DNA, the CDR3 is TGTGCCAGCAGCCAACGGAGGACCGACAATGAGCAGTTCTTC. Its protein product is CASSQRRTDNEQFF. Looking up the rest from reference TRBV7-8 and TRBJ2-1 gives the full variable domain: GAGVSQSPRYKVAKRGQDVALRCDPISGHVSLFWYQQALGQGPEFLTYFQNEAQLDKSGLPSDRFFAERPEGSVSTLKIQRTQQEDSAVYLCASSQRRTDNEQFFGPGTRLTVL.

The rearrangement joins TRBV10-2 to TRBJ1-6, with D perhaps matching TRBD1 (6 bases). The V end lost 7 bases, the J end lost 7 bases, and 14 bases lay between the germline ends. CDR3 size: 14 residues. From germline, CDR1 is WSHSY and CDR2 SAAADI. The CDR3 region is CASKGDGTNSPLHF. As DNA, the CDR3 is TGCGCCAGCAAGGGGGACGGGACAAATTCACCCCTCCACTTT.

The chain couples TRBV10-3 to TRBJ1-2; 9 bases are shared with TRBD1. Germline V gene lookup returns CDR1 ENHRY and CDR2 SYGVKD. With 6 bases clipped from V and 0 bases from J, the junction kept 14 bases outside the gene matches. The CDR3 covers 18 residues. The CDR3 here is CAIRPRDRVEKANYGYTF. The CDR3 DNA reads as TGTGCCATCAGACCCCGGGACAGGGTGGAGAAAGCTAACTATGGCTACACCTTC.

This clone is a singleton in its sample. The chain is built from TRBV14 and TRBJ2-7; D ambiguous. Trimming left V 1 base short and J 7 bases short, with 14 bases between. Germline lookup yields CDR1 SGHDN and CDR2 FVKESK. The CDR3 spans 14 residues. CDR3 region: CASSQGPHKLEQYV. As DNA, the CDR3 is TGTGCCAGCAGCCAAGGACCCCACAAACTAGAGCAGTACGTC.

This chain uses TRBV18 with TRBJ2-5, with D tentatively TRBD2 (6 bases). CDR3 size: 13 residues. Between the trimmed V and J ends, which lost 3 bases and 4 bases, there was a span of 9 bases. Germline V gives CDR1 KGHSH, CDR2 LQKENI. CDR3: CASSPVGGETQYF. The CDR3 region has the DNA TGTGCCAGCTCACCGGTGGGAGGAGAGACCCAGTACTTC.